Following are 19 T cell receptor beta chains from one sample sequenced in a study of blood T cell repertoires in COVID-19 (dated by TCRdb to the early 2020s). The receptor library was made with the immunoSEQ multiplex PCR assay. TCRdb provides this immuneACCESS table in a form limited to in-frame rearrangements. Some clones are lacking; in checked studies, under half of them reflect an unresolved V gene, and why the rest are absent is not known. The sample contains approximately 250,000 clones, 65% to 90% of them found a single time. Of the sample, about 9.1% is held by the ten largest clones. The sequencing sample was made of PBMCs or T cells enriched from blood (not recorded which). The receptor set was obtained from a woman between 50 and 59 years old with acute COVID-19.

This clone was detected many times. The chain links TRBV9 to TRBJ2-1; a weak D match, TRBD1 (5 bases). V gave up 4 bases and J gave up 5 bases, with 13 bases separating them. Germline-derived CDR1 and CDR2 are SGDLS and YYNGEE. This CDR3 spans 14 amino acids. The CDR3 sequence: CASSPYDSDNEQFF. CDR3 nucleotide sequence: TGTGCCAGCAGCCCTTACGACAGCGACAATGAGCAGTTCTTC.

The CDR3 loop is CASSLPTGNQPQHF. Written as DNA, the CDR3 is TGTGCCAGTAGTTTACCGACAGGGAATCAGCCCCAGCATTTT. This chain joins TRBV19 and TRBJ1-5; TRBD1 matches at 7 bases. Germline CDR1 and CDR2: LNHDA and SQIVND (reference sequence). V lost 5 bases and J lost 4; bases outside the gene matches: 5. CDR3 size: 14 residues.

The CDR3 here is CASSDSYGADTIYF. The CDR3 DNA reads TGTGCCAGCAGTGACTCATATGGCGCGGACACCATATATTTT. The chain is built from TRBV6-4 and TRBJ1-3; D ambiguous. With 0 bases removed from V and 8 bases from J, the gap between germline ends came to 11 bases. Germline CDR1 MRHNA, CDR2 SNTAGT. The CDR3 is 14 amino acids.

This sequence joins TRBV3-1 (or the pseudogene TRBV3-2) and TRBJ2-3, with unresolved D. The V and J ends lost 4 bases and 6 bases respectively, with 8 bases between them. The CDR3 length is 12 residues. The germline V gene encodes CDR1 LGHDT and CDR2 YNNKEL (reference sequence). The CDR3 sequence: CASSLQWDTQYF. DNA of the CDR3: TGTGCCAGCAGCCTACAATGGGATACGCAGTATTTT.

This clone has just one count. The chain links TRBV19 to TRBJ2-1; D possibly corresponds to TRBD1 (6 bases). Germline V CDR1 and CDR2: LNHDA, SQIVND (reference sequence). The germline V and J ends were trimmed by 5 bases and 7 bases, with 12 bases remaining between them. The CDR3 runs 13 residues. The chain's CDR3 is CASSPRQANEQFF. DNA of the CDR3: TGTGCCAGTAGTCCTAGACAGGCAAATGAGCAGTTCTTC.

This clone was recorded a few times. The chain employs TRBV7-8 and TRBJ2-1, with 13 positions matching TRBD2. J gave up 2 bases and V 5 bases, and 15 bases lay outside the gene matches. Germline V CDR1 and CDR2: SGHVS, FQNEAQ. The CDR3 is made up of 20 amino acids. Here the CDR3 DNA reads TGTGCCAGCAGCGGAGGGGTCGGGACTAGCGGGGAGAGAACCTACAATGAGCAGTTCTTC. Its protein is CASSGGVGTSGERTYNEQFF.

The table lists this clone with a few counts. The V call is TRBV14, the J call TRBJ2-1; 8 bases are a match to TRBD1. V was clipped by 3 bases and J by 3 bases; unmatched bases: 7. Germline V gene data show CDR1 as SGHDN and CDR2 as FVKESK. CDR3 length: 16 amino acids. CDR3 region: CASSQLAGGIYNEQFF. The CDR3 DNA reads TGTGCCAGCAGCCAGTTAGCAGGGGGCATCTACAATGAGCAGTTCTTC.

This chain links TRBV28 with TRBJ1-2, with 11 bases lining up with TRBD1. The germline V gene has CDR1 MDHEN and CDR2 SYDVKM. This CDR3 contains 17 residues. V trimming: 4 bases; J trimming: 2 bases; junction bases outside the gene matches: 9. The CDR3 DNA is TGTGCCAGCAGTTGGGGACAGGACAGGGGGCTGAACTATGGCTACACCTTC. As protein: CASSWGQDRGLNYGYTF.

V and J are TRBV30 and TRBJ1-1; D is perhaps TRBD1 (5 bases). Germline-derived CDR1 and CDR2 are GTSNPN and SVGIG (reference sequence). The CDR3 covers 15 residues. V lost 4 bases to trimming and J lost 0 bases, with 15 bases between them. CDR3 amino acids: CAWTVGHRMNTEAFF. The CDR3 DNA sequence: TGTGCCTGGACCGTGGGGCACCGGATGAACACTGAAGCTTTCTTT.

The table lists this clone with a few counts. V gene TRBV5-4 combines with J gene TRBJ2-7; 7 bases match TRBD1. The CDR3 runs 12 residues. CDR1 SGHNT and CDR2 YYREEE come from the germline V gene (reference sequence). V gave up 4 bases and J gave up 6 bases; unmatched junction bases: 4. CDR3 sequence: CASSRYRGEQYF. Written as DNA, the CDR3 is TGTGCCAGCAGCCGATACAGGGGCGAGCAGTACTTC.

V is TRBV9 and J is TRBJ1-2; D is unclear. The V end lost 4 bases, the J end lost 8 bases, and 15 bases lay between the germline ends. This CDR3 has 13 residues. Germline V gene data show CDR1 as SGDLS and CDR2 as YYNGEE. The CDR3 loop reads CASSLSLGSGYTF. CDR3 nucleotides: TGTGCCAGCAGCCTCTCTCTAGGAAGCGGCTACACCTTC.

The V and J genes are TRBV19 and TRBJ1-1, with D maybe TRBD1 (5 bases). Germline CDR1 LNHDA, CDR2 SQIVND (reference sequence). The CDR3 loop spans 12 amino acids. V dropped 7 bases and J dropped 7 bases, with 13 bases sitting between them. CDR3 DNA: TGTGCCAGTAATCAGGGTCAGGGTGAAGCTTTCTTT. Protein: CASNQGQGEAFF.

The chain carries TRBV7-9 and TRBJ2-2; a weak D match, TRBD1 (6 bases). The CDR3 extends over 15 amino acids. CDR1 SEHNR and CDR2 FQNEAQ come from the germline V gene (reference sequence). The V end lost 1 base, the J end lost 3 bases, and 9 bases lay between the germline ends. The DNA of the CDR3 is TGTGCCAGCAGCTTAGATGGGACACACACCGGGGAGCTGTTTTTT. It translates to CASSLDGTHTGELFF.

This chain joins TRBV9 and TRBJ2-3; 9 bases match TRBD2. Per germline, CDR1 SGDLS and CDR2 YYNGEE. There are 15 residues in the CDR3. The J segment lost 0 bases and the V segment lost 4 bases, leaving 3 bases of the junction unmatched. The CDR3 loop reads CASSTSGGSTDTQYF. CDR3 in DNA: TGTGCCAGCAGCACAAGCGGGGGGAGCACAGATACGCAGTATTTT.

The chain carries TRBV27 and TRBJ1-5, with a weak D call TRBD1 (5 bases). Trimming took 2 bases from V and 3 from J, leaving 14 bases between them. This CDR3 contains 16 residues. Per the germline V gene, CDR1 is MNHEY and CDR2 is SMNVEV (reference sequence). Written as DNA, the CDR3 is TGTGCCAGCAGTTTACAGGGTCAGAGTCTCAATCAGCCCCAGCATTTT. Translated, it gives CASSLQGQSLNQPQHF.

This chain joins TRBV5-1 and TRBJ1-2; D is perhaps TRBD1 (6 bases). The length of the CDR3 is 15 residues. V was trimmed by 3 bases and J by 8 bases, leaving 20 bases between them. Germline V gives CDR1 SGHRS, CDR2 YFSETQ. The CDR3 DNA follows: TGCGCCAGCAGCTCGGCCGACCGCAGGGGAAGGGGCTACACCTTC. It specifies CASSSADRRGRGYTF.

The V and J genes are TRBV6-5 and TRBJ2-7, with TRBD1 matching 9 bases. Germline-derived CDR1 and CDR2 are MNHEY and SVGAGI. J lost 4 bases, V lost 6 bases, and 1 base had no gene match. The CDR3 contains 12 residues. This CDR3 is CASSGQGYEQYF. The CDR3 DNA reads TGTGCCAGCAGCGGACAGGGGTACGAGCAGTACTTC.

This chain joins TRBV7-3 and TRBJ2-6; D not resolved. The CDR3 loop spans 17 amino acids. Trimming removed 1 base from V and 0 bases from J, with 10 bases in between. Germline V lookup: CDR1 SGHTA, CDR2 FQGTGA. The CDR3 DNA is TGTGCCAGCAGCTTAAGGGCTGCTTTCTCTGGGGCCAACGTCCTGACTTTC. Its translation: CASSLRAAFSGANVLTF.

The chain links TRBV3-1 (or the pseudogene TRBV3-2) to TRBJ1-1; D is unresolved. Trimming took off 4 bases at V and 1 base at J, with 7 bases between the two ends. Germline V gene lookup returns CDR1 LGHDT and CDR2 YNNKEL (reference sequence). The CDR3 has 13 residues. This CDR3 is CASSPPGNTEAFF. In DNA, the CDR3 is TGTGCCAGCAGCCCCCCAGGGAACACTGAAGCTTTCTTT.